Listed here are 27 T cell receptor beta chains from one sample, sequenced in a study of blood T cell repertoires in COVID-19. Sequencing was performed with immunoSEQ multiplex PCR; in TCRdb, only in-frame clones are kept and a portion is missing. Among about 150,000 clones listed, about four fifths were seen once. The specimen sequenced was peripheral blood. The receptors were sampled from a woman older than 75 with acute or convalescent COVID-19.

The chain uses TRBV19 and TRBJ2-7, with TRBD1 identical over 7 bases. Germline CDR1 reads LNHDA; CDR2 reads SQIVND (reference sequence). The CDR3 contains 15 residues. Trimming removed 6 bases from V and 3 bases from J; junction bases left unmatched: 11. The CDR3 region has the DNA TGTGCCAGTAGAGGACCATTACAGGGGCGCTACGAGCAGTACTTC. As protein: CASRGPLQGRYEQYF. The entire variable domain, with the rest obtained from reference TRBV19 and TRBJ2-7, is as follows: DGGITQSPKYLFRKEGQNVTLSCEQNLNHDAMYWYRQDPGQGLRLIYYSQIVNDFQKGDIAEGYSVSREKKESFPLTVTSAQKNPTAFYLCASRGPLQGRYEQYFGPGTRLTVT.

V usage is TRBV7-8 and J usage is TRBJ1-6; TRBD1 matches at 10 bases. V lost 5 bases and J lost 8; bases outside the gene matches: 3. The CDR3 consists of 14 residues. From germline, CDR1 is SGHVS and CDR2 FQNEAQ. The CDR3 bases are TGTGCCAGCAGCCCCGGGACAGGGGATTCACCCCTCCACTTT. This encodes CASSPGTGDSPLHF.

The J gene is TRBJ1-2, the V gene TRBV6-2 or TRBV6-3; possibly TRBD1 for D (6 bases). The germline gives CDR1 MNHEY, CDR2 SVGEGT. Trimming shortened V by 2 bases and J by 8 bases, and 18 bases separated the two germline ends. The CDR3 has 15 amino acids. The CDR3 spells CASSYLGQPSQGYTF. In DNA form, the CDR3 reads TGTGCCAGCAGTTACCTCGGACAGCCCTCACAAGGCTACACCTTC.

The rearrangement joins TRBV6-5 to TRBJ2-1; the match to TRBD2 covers 8 bases. The CDR3 runs to 15 residues. Germline V lookup: CDR1 MNHEY, CDR2 SVGAGI. J was trimmed by 6 bases and V by 6 bases; bases with no gene match: 10. The CDR3 DNA reads as TGTGCCAGCAGGTCTGAGCGGGGGTCTGTCAATGAGCAGTTCTTC. Its protein product is CASRSERGSVNEQFF.

The J gene is TRBJ2-7, the V gene TRBV19, with 7 bases lining up with TRBD1. V dropped 4 bases and J dropped 3; count of bases not matched to a gene: 6. The CDR3 consists of 14 residues. The germline V gene encodes CDR1 LNHDA and CDR2 SQIVND (reference sequence). CDR3 DNA sequence: TGTGCCAGTAGTAGACAAGGGGACAGCTACGAGCAGTACTTC. Amino acid sequence: CASSRQGDSYEQYF.

The rearrangement links TRBV10-1 to TRBJ1-6, with 7 bases matching TRBD1. The CDR3 is 15 amino acids. Germline CDR1 WNHNN, CDR2 SYGVQD (reference sequence). The V segment lost 0 bases and the J segment 7 bases; nucleotides outside the gene matches: 3. Here the CDR3 DNA reads TGCGCCAGCAGTGAGTCGACACAGGGGAATTCACCCCTCCACTTT. This translates into CASSESTQGNSPLHF.

The chain uses TRBV3-1 (or the pseudogene TRBV3-2) and TRBJ1-5; 8 nucleotides match TRBD1. V lost 1 base, J lost 6 bases, and 2 bases stayed unmatched. The CDR3 length is 14 residues. CDR1 and CDR2 from the germline V gene are LGHDT and YNNKEL (reference sequence). The CDR3 sequence is CASSQAGGGQPQHF. The DNA for the CDR3 is TGTGCCAGCAGCCAAGCAGGGGGCGGTCAGCCCCAGCATTTT.

V gene TRBV13 combines with J gene TRBJ2-7; 7 nucleotides agree with TRBD1. J gave up 6 bases and V 5 bases, and 7 bases lay outside the gene matches. This CDR3 region has 13 residues. Germline CDR1 and CDR2: PRHDT and FYEKMQ (reference sequence). The CDR3 protein is CASSIQGMGEQYF. CDR3 DNA: TGTGCCAGCAGCATACAGGGGATGGGCGAGCAGTACTTC.

V is TRBV27 and J is TRBJ1-1; unclear D gene. Germline assignment: CDR1 MNHEY and CDR2 SMNVEV (reference sequence). This CDR3 has 15 amino acids. V lost 0 bases and J 2 bases, leaving 10 bases between the germline ends. DNA for the CDR3: TGTGCCAGCAGTTTATCGAGACACCCCAACACTGAAGCTTTCTTT. It specifies CASSLSRHPNTEAFF.

V and J are TRBV7-2 and TRBJ2-5, with 7 bases lining up with TRBD1. Trimming cost V 5 bases and J 3 bases; bases outside gene matches: 3. Germline V gene data show CDR1 as SGHTA and CDR2 as FQGNSA. This CDR3 comprises 13 residues. CDR3 in DNA: TGTGCCAGCAGCCCGGGACAGAAAGAGACCCAGTACTTC. The encoded protein is CASSPGQKETQYF.

The V call is TRBV24-1, the J call TRBJ2-1; 7 positions match TRBD1. The CDR3 runs 13 residues. V dropped 3 bases and J dropped 9; count of bases not matched to a gene: 4. The germline V gene has CDR1 KGHDR and CDR2 SFDVKD. CDR3 sequence reads: CATSDQPGGEQFF. In DNA, the CDR3 is TGTGCCACCAGTGATCAACCAGGGGGTGAGCAGTTCTTC.

This clone was recorded only once. The rearrangement joins TRBV5-1 to TRBJ1-1, with TRBD1 matching 7 bases. The CDR3 runs 14 residues. Germline V lookup: CDR1 SGHRS, CDR2 YFSETQ. Unmatched junction bases numbered 2, after V lost 2 bases and J lost 1 base. The CDR3 DNA reads TGCGCCAGCAGCTTATACAGGGGGAACACTGAAGCTTTCTTT. Encoded protein: CASSLYRGNTEAFF.

The chain couples TRBV7-9 to TRBJ2-5; 7 bases are a match to TRBD2. The germline CDR1 and CDR2 sequences are SEHNR and FQNEAQ (reference sequence). V dropped 5 bases and J dropped 2; count of bases not matched to a gene: 5. The CDR3 loop spans 14 amino acids. CDR3 DNA sequence: TGTGCCAGCAGCCGAACTAGCGATCAAGAGACCCAGTACTTC. It specifies CASSRTSDQETQYF.

The chain links TRBV19 to TRBJ1-5; no clear D. In germline, CDR1 is LNHDA, CDR2 SQIVND (reference sequence). V lost 5 bases to trimming and J lost 6 bases, with 14 bases between them. This CDR3 is 14 amino acids long. The CDR3, as DNA: TGTGCCAGTAGTCGTGGCGAGGGAGGTCAGCCCCAGCATTTT. Translating gives CASSRGEGGQPQHF.

The rearrangement joins TRBV5-1 to TRBJ1-1, with a possible D match to TRBD1 (6 bases). Per germline, CDR1 SGHRS and CDR2 YFSETQ. The CDR3 consists of 13 residues. The V end was cut by 4 bases, the J end by 1 base, with 8 bases between. CDR3 sequence: CASSVGQNTEAFF. CDR3 nucleotides: TGCGCCAGCAGCGTGGGACAGAACACTGAAGCTTTCTTT.

The genes are TRBV29-1 and TRBJ1-1; 7 nucleotides align to TRBD1. This CDR3 contains 13 residues. In germline, CDR1 is SQVTM, CDR2 ANQGSEA. V gave up 1 base and J gave up 5 bases; unmatched junction bases: 4. Here the CDR3 DNA reads TGCAGCGTTGAAGCCCCAGGGGGGACTGAAGCTTTCTTT. Translation gives CSVEAPGGTEAFF.

The rearrangement uses TRBV11-3 and TRBJ2-1; D remains unclear. V was trimmed by 2 bases and J by 5 bases, leaving 10 bases between them. This CDR3 spans 14 amino acids. The germline V gene encodes CDR1 SGHNT and CDR2 YENEEA. This CDR3 reads CASSLFGFNNEQFF. The CDR3, as DNA: TGTGCCAGCAGCTTATTCGGGTTCAACAATGAGCAGTTCTTC.

This sequence joins TRBV5-5 and TRBJ1-4; 7 bases match TRBD1. After removal of 4 bases from V and 3 bases from J, the junction contained 9 bases not matched to a gene. The CDR3 runs 16 residues. CDR1 is SGHKS and CDR2 is YYEKEE in the germline V gene (reference sequence). The CDR3 region has the DNA TGTGCCAGCAGCCCAGTCGACAGGGTGGCTAATGAAAAACTGTTTTTT. Its translation: CASSPVDRVANEKLFF.

The J gene is TRBJ1-6, the V gene TRBV19, with 7 nucleotides matching TRBD1. In germline, CDR1 is LNHDA, CDR2 SQIVND (reference sequence). V trimming: 3 bases; J trimming: 7 bases; junction bases outside the gene matches: 9. The CDR3 runs to 16 residues. The CDR3 DNA reads TGTGCCAGTAGTATTCCTCAAGGGGGCTCAAATTCACCCCTCCACTTT. It encodes CASSIPQGGSNSPLHF.

DNA of the CDR3: TGCGCCAGCAGCTTCGGACAGCTCACTGAAGCTTTCTTT. It codes for CASSFGQLTEAFF. The chain links TRBV5-1 to TRBJ1-1; D is possibly TRBD1 (6 bases). CDR3 length equals 13 residues. The V and J ends lost 2 bases and 4 bases respectively, with 9 bases between them. The germline V gene has CDR1 SGHRS and CDR2 YFSETQ.

The V call is TRBV5-1, the J call TRBJ2-2; 8 nucleotides align to TRBD1. The CDR3 consists of 14 residues. Trimming at V came to 4 bases and at J to 5 bases, leaving 4 bases not matched to a gene. The germline CDR1 and CDR2 sequences are SGHRS and YFSETQ. The CDR3: CASSPDRATGELFF. For the CDR3, the DNA is TGCGCCAGCAGCCCGGACAGGGCTACCGGGGAGCTGTTTTTT.

The chain combines TRBV13 with TRBJ2-7; 8 bases line up with TRBD2. Germline assignment: CDR1 PRHDT and CDR2 FYEKMQ (reference sequence). The CDR3 extends over 14 amino acids. With V trimmed by 6 bases and J by 6 bases, 10 bases remained unmatched. The CDR3: CASRATGGRLEQYF. Here the CDR3 DNA reads TGTGCCAGCAGGGCGACGGGAGGGCGGCTCGAGCAGTACTTC. Full variable domain (rest looked up from reference TRBV13 and TRBJ2-7): AAGVIQSPRHLIKEKRETATLKCYPIPRHDTVYWYQQGPGQDPQFLISFYEKMQSDKGSIPDRFSAQQFSDYHSELNMSSLELGDSALYFCASRATGGRLEQYFGPGTRLTVT.

The V gene is TRBV5-1, the J gene TRBJ2-3; 9 bases align to TRBD2. The CDR3 runs to 14 residues. Per germline, CDR1 SGHRS and CDR2 YFSETQ. V gave up 4 bases and J gave up 6 bases; unmatched junction bases: 6. CDR3 coding DNA: TGCGCCAGCAGCCCGGGACTAGCTGCGGATACGCAGTATTTT. Translation gives CASSPGLAADTQYF.

The chain links TRBV29-1 to TRBJ1-2, with a weak D call TRBD1 (5 bases). The ends were cut back, 5 bases at V and 3 bases at J, with 19 bases in the middle. The CDR3 length is 15 residues. Germline V gene lookup returns CDR1 SQVTM and CDR2 ANQGSEA. DNA for the CDR3: TGCAGCGTTCCCGCGTTCGGGGGGTCGGACTATGGCTACACCTTC. It translates to CSVPAFGGSDYGYTF.

CDR3: CASSRTGTVATGELFF. CDR3 nucleotides: TGTGCCAGCAGTCGAACTGGGACAGTCGCCACCGGGGAGCTGTTTTTT. This chain uses TRBV5-4 with TRBJ2-2, with 7 positions matching TRBD1. The germline V gene encodes CDR1 SGHNT and CDR2 YYREEE (reference sequence). CDR3 length: 16 amino acids. J gave up 4 bases and V 5 bases, and 11 bases lay outside the gene matches.

This sequence joins TRBV9 and TRBJ1-2, with 10 bases that match TRBD1. CDR1 and CDR2 from the germline V gene are SGDLS and YYNGEE. J was trimmed by 2 bases and V by 2 bases; bases with no gene match: 12. The CDR3 extends over 18 amino acids. In DNA, the CDR3 is TGTGCCAGCAGCGTGGAACCGGGACAGGGGTGGGGAAACTATGGCTACACCTTC. As protein: CASSVEPGQGWGNYGYTF.

This sequence joins TRBV5-1 and TRBJ2-7, with 9 bases aligning to TRBD2. Trimming removed 4 bases from V and 2 bases from J; junction bases left unmatched: 7. The V gene's germline CDR1 is SGHRS and CDR2 YFSETQ. The CDR3 spans 15 residues. CDR3 nucleotide sequence: TGCGCCAGCAGCAAGCTAGCGGGACCCGCCTACGAGCAGTACTTC. Residues: CASSKLAGPAYEQYF.